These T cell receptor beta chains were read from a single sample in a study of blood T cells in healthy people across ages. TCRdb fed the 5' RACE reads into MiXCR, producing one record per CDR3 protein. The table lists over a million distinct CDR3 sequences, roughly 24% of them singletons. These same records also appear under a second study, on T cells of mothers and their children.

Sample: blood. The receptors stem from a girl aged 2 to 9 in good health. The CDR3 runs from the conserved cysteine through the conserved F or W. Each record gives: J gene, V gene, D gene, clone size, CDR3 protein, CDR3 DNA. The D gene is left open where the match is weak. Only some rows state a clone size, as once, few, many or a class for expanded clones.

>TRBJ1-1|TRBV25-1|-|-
CASSAIRAAPTEAFF
TGTGCCAGCAGTGCCATCCGGGCGGCGCCGACTGAAGCTTTCTTT
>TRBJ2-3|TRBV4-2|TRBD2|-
CASSQDLLAGALTREGGTQYF
TGTGCCAGCAGCCAAGATTTACTAGCGGGGGCTTTAACCAGAGAAGGAGGTACGCAGTATTTT
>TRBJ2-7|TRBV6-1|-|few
CASTSFGDNEQYF
TGCGCCAGCACCTCCTTCGGGGACAACGAGCAGTACTTC
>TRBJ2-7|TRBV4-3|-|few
CASSQDRAILYEQYF
TGCGCCAGCAGCCAAGATCGGGCTATTCTCTACGAGCAGTACTTC
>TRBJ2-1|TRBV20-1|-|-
CSASRSDGRKDDEQFF
TGCAGTGCTAGCCGCTCCGACGGAAGAAAGGACGATGAGCAGTTCTTC
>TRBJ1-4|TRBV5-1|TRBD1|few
CASSEPGGGNEKLFF
TGCGCCAGCAGCGAACCAGGGGGCGGTAATGAAAAACTGTTTTTT
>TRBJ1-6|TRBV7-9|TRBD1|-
CASSLVNGQANNSPLHF
TGTGCCAGCAGCTTAGTAAACGGACAGGCTAATAATTCACCCCTCCACTTT
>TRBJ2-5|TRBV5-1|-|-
CASSSQEEETQYF
TGCGCCAGCAGCTCGCAAGAGGAAGAGACCCAGTACTTC
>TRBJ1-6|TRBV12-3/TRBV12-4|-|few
CASSLGQLNSPLHF
TGTGCCAGCAGTTTAGGGCAGCTTAATTCACCCCTCCACTTT
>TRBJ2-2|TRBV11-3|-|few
CASSRDGLVSGELFF
TGTGCCAGCAGCCGGGACGGACTGGTTTCCGGGGAGCTGTTTTTT
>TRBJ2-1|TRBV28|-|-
CASSLSGANEQFF
TGTGCCAGCAGTTTGTCAGGGGCCAATGAGCAGTTCTTC
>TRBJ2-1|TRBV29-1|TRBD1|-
CSGGQLGNEQFF
TGCAGCGGGGGACAGCTAGGGAATGAGCAGTTCTTC
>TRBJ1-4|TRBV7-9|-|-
CASSLDPLDATNEKLFF
TGTGCCAGCAGCCTCGATCCCCTGGATGCAACTAATGAAAAACTGTTTTTT
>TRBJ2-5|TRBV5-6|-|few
CASSLSAWETQYF
TGTGCCAGCAGCTTGTCTGCATGGGAGACCCAGTACTTC
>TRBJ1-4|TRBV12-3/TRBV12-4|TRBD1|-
CASSPWTGGGPGTEKLFF
TGTGCCAGCAGCCCCTGGACAGGGGGGGGCCCTGGCACTGAAAAACTGTTTTTT
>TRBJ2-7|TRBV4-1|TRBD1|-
CASGQGDSRSYEQYF
TGCGCCAGCGGCCAAGGGGACAGCCGCTCCTACGAGCAGTACTTC
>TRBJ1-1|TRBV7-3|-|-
CASSFLPLGSTEAFF
TGTGCCAGCAGCTTCCTGCCCCTTGGGAGCACTGAAGCTTTCTTT
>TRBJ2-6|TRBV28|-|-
CASTGPAGANVLTF
TGTGCCAGCACAGGGCCAGCTGGGGCCAACGTCCTGACTTTC
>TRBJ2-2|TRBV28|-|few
CASMSPNTGELFF
TGTGCCAGCATGAGCCCGAACACCGGGGAGCTGTTTTTT
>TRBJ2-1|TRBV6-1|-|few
CASRPLSSGNVGNVQFF
TGTGCCAGCAGGCCCCTTTCTTCGGGGAACGTCGGAAATGTGCAGTTCTTC
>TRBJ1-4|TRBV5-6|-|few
CASSMWGGDEKLFF
TGTGCCAGCAGCATGTGGGGGGGTGATGAAAAACTGTTTTTT
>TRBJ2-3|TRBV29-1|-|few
CSVAELASSTDTQYF
TGCAGCGTCGCCGAGTTGGCCTCTAGCACAGATACGCAGTATTTT
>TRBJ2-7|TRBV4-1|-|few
CASSRAEGSYEQYF
TGCGCCAGCAGCCGCGCCGAAGGTTCCTACGAGCAGTACTTC
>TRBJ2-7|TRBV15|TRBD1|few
CATSRAPGQALYEQYF
TGTGCCACCAGCAGAGCACCGGGACAGGCTCTCTACGAGCAGTACTTC
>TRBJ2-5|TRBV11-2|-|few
CASSLPYVQGQETQYF
TGTGCCAGCAGCTTACCCTACGTTCAGGGCCAAGAGACCCAGTACTTC
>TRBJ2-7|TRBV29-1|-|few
CSVVEAAVSSYEQYF
TGCAGCGTTGTCGAAGCGGCCGTTAGCTCCTACGAGCAGTACTTC
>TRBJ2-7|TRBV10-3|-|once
CAISTSYEQYF
TGTGCCATCAGTACCTCTTACGAGCAGTACTTC
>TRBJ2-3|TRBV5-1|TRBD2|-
CASSPHLAGSTDTQYF
TGCGCCAGCAGCCCCCATCTAGCGGGGAGCACAGATACGCAGTATTTT
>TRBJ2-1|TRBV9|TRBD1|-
CASRPGQGPEQFF
TGTGCCAGCAGACCGGGACAGGGACCGGAGCAGTTCTTC
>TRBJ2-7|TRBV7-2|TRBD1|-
CASSFGTGEASYEQYF
TGTGCCAGCAGCTTCGGGACAGGGGAGGCCTCCTACGAGCAGTACTTC
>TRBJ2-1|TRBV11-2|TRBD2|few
CASSLGTGGLNNEQFF
TGTGCCAGCAGCTTAGGGACGGGGGGGCTGAACAATGAGCAGTTCTTC
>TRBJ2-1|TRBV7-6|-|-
CASSAGRPGDEQFF
TGTGCCAGCAGCGCAGGACGACCCGGGGATGAGCAGTTCTTC
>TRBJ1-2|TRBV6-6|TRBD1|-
CASSQGEGGPYGYTF
TGTGCCAGCAGCCAGGGAGAAGGGGGCCCGTATGGCTACACCTTC
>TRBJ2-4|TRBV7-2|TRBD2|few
CASSLSGGQKNIQYF
TGTGCCAGCAGCTTAAGCGGGGGACAAAAAAACATTCAGTACTTC
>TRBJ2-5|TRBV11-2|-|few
CASNQWTDQETQYF
TGTGCCAGCAATCAATGGACGGATCAAGAGACCCAGTACTTC
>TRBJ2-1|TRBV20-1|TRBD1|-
CSAFGTGLGNEQFF
TGCAGTGCTTTCGGGACAGGGTTAGGCAATGAGCAGTTCTTC
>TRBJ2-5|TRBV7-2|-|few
CASSRFTASETQYF
TGTGCCAGCAGCCGCTTTACGGCTTCAGAGACCCAGTACTTC
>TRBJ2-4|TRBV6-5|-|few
CASRGAGSNIQYF
TGTGCCAGCAGAGGGGCAGGGTCCAACATTCAGTACTTC
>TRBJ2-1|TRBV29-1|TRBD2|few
CSASGRMYNEQFF
TGCAGCGCTAGCGGGAGGATGTACAATGAGCAGTTCTTC
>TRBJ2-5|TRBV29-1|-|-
CSVDSVFRGPQETQYF
TGCAGCGTAGACTCAGTCTTCAGGGGTCCGCAAGAGACCCAGTACTTC
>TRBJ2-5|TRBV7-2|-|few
CASSLEVYSTLTAETQYF
TGTGCCAGCAGCTTAGAGGTTTACAGTACCCTAACAGCAGAGACCCAGTACTTC
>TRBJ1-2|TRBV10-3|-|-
CAINQINYGYTF
TGTGCCATCAATCAGATTAACTATGGCTACACCTTC
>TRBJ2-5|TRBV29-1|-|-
CSVEENSPQETQYF
TGCAGCGTTGAAGAGAACTCACCACAAGAGACCCAGTACTTC
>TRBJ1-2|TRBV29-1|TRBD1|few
CSVNRGVDYGYTF
TGCAGCGTTAACAGGGGCGTCGACTATGGCTACACCTTC
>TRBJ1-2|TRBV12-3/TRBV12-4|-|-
CASRTGGGDYGYTF
TGTGCCAGCAGAACAGGAGGAGGGGACTATGGCTACACCTTC
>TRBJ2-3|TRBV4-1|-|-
CASSQERLLERGTDTQYF
TGCGCCAGCAGCCAAGAACGCCTACTCGAGCGGGGCACAGATACGCAGTATTTT
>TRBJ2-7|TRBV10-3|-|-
CAISVDSSSYEQYF
TGTGCCATCAGCGTGGACAGTTCTTCCTACGAGCAGTACTTC
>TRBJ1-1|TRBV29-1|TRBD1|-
CSVEGTGAIAFF
TGCAGCGTTGAGGGGACAGGGGCTATAGCTTTCTTT